This is a list of T cell receptor beta chains from one sample in a study of blood T cell repertoires in COVID-19. Produced via immunoSEQ multiplex PCR; TCRdb's table is partial and in-frame only. The data contain about 220,000 clones, roughly 88% of them seen just once; the ten biggest clones take up around 3.5%. Material: PBMCs or T cells enriched from blood (not recorded which). The receptors here all came from a woman aged 40 to 50 with acute COVID-19. CDR3s include the opening cysteine and the closing phenylalanine or tryptophan. Fields, in order: V gene, clone size, CDR3 protein. Expanded clones are given a class, and other clones once, few, many or no size at all.

TRBV29-1 | . | CSVEKGAEKLFF
TRBV30 | . | CAWAPGDRDNSPLHF
TRBV3-1/TRBV3-2 | . | CASSQLSPGLAGGMHTDTQYF
TRBV12-3/TRBV12-4 | . | CASSRQINSPLHF
TRBV13 | . | CASRQTGGREAFF
TRBV19 | few | CASISGQTRGNTEAFF
TRBV2 | once | CASSEGDRTYEQYF
TRBV27 | . | CASSFSGTENQPQHF
TRBV6-4 | . | CASSEDRKGAREQFF
TRBV2 | . | CASSEGMGRPQHF
TRBV9 | . | CASSVDGGDTEAFF
TRBV20-1 | . | CSASPGQGNQPQHF
TRBV7-2 | many | CASSLGDGVGNQPQHF
TRBV7-9 | . | CASSPGRFGEAALWAFF
TRBV19 | . | CASSMDREAKNIQYF
TRBV27 | . | CASSPTGTSVRNEQFF
TRBV6-2/TRBV6-3 | . | CASSLELRNNEQFF
TRBV7-2 | . | CASSLLAPGRSEKLFF
TRBV12-5 | . | CASGFGTSGGTFTDTQYF
TRBV3-1/TRBV3-2 | once | CASSQVGNSGNSPLHF
TRBV9 | . | CASSVEGAAGNTIYF
TRBV6-5 | . | CASSSGGDEKLFF
TRBV18 | . | CASSLDRKNTEAFF
TRBV10-3 | . | CAISGGGYGYTF
TRBV12-5 | few | CASGLGTSGGFSETQYF
TRBV27 | few | CASSLWGERAFF
TRBV5-4 | few | CASTLKGQLVPNYGYTF
TRBV27 | . | CASSLSSGESKPQHF
TRBV7-3 | . | CASSLQGGSYNEQFF
TRBV12-5 | . | CASGLAQKDTYEAFF
TRBV7-8 | . | CASSLLPGLAGGSDTQYF
TRBV5-4 | . | CASSLGERGYRETQYF
TRBV18 | . | CASSPPGYTGELFF
TRBV29-1 | . | CSVTGSRNEQFF
TRBV23-1 | . | CASRNSQGRYTQYF
TRBV11-2 | . | CASSGGSTEAFF
TRBV28 | . | CASSLIGAGYEQYF